This entry lists 12 T cell receptor beta chains sequenced from one sample in a study of blood T cell repertoires in COVID-19. The assay was immunoSEQ multiplex PCR, and TCRdb's table has in-frame clones only and misses some. The sample lists 400,000 or so clones; roughly 87% were seen once. The sequencing input was PBMCs or T cells enriched from blood (not recorded which). The receptors shown here come from a man younger than 30 who had recovered from COVID-19.

V and J are TRBV25-1 and TRBJ1-1; the D is unclear. This CDR3 has 14 residues. Trimming removed 0 bases at V and 5 bases at J, with 10 bases between. Germline lookup yields CDR1 MGHDK and CDR2 SYGVNS. The CDR3 DNA reads as TGTGCCAGCAGTGAATATGAGGGTTGGACTGAAGCTTTCTTT. Translation gives CASSEYEGWTEAFF.

The CDR3: CASSLLESPNEAFF. The CDR3 DNA is TGTGCCAGCAGTTTATTGGAGTCGCCGAATGAAGCTTTCTTT. The chain employs TRBV27 and TRBJ1-1; D is uncertain. The CDR3 has 14 amino acids. The V and J ends lost 1 base and 7 bases respectively, with 13 bases between them. CDR1 is MNHEY, CDR2 SMNVEV, per germline (reference sequence).

The V gene is TRBV19, the J gene TRBJ1-5; 8 positions match TRBD1. Germline CDR1 is LNHDA and CDR2 is SQIVND (reference sequence). CDR3 length: 14 residues. Here the CDR3 DNA reads TGTGCTACCAACAGGGGGAAAGGAGGACAGCCCCAGCATTTT. Protein product: CATNRGKGGQPQHF.

This chain's CDR3 is CASSAGQGGNSPLHF. CDR3 sequence (DNA): TGTGCCAGTAGTGCGGGACAGGGAGGTAATTCACCCCTCCACTTT. V usage is TRBV19 and J usage is TRBJ1-6; 9 bases match TRBD1. V gave up 5 bases and J gave up 6 bases; unmatched junction bases: 5. From germline, CDR1 is LNHDA and CDR2 SQIVND (reference sequence). The CDR3 extends over 15 amino acids. The whole variable domain, remainder taken from reference TRBV19 and TRBJ1-6, is DGGITQSPKYLFRKEGQNVTLSCEQNLNHDAMYWYRQDPGQGLRLIYYSQIVNDFQKGDIAEGYSVSREKKESFPLTVTSAQKNPTAFYLCASSAGQGGNSPLHFGNGTRLTVT.

The CDR3 reads CASSQASGGNQETQYF. The CDR3 region has the DNA TGTGCCAGCAGCCAAGCCTCAGGGGGGAACCAAGAGACCCAGTACTTC. V usage is TRBV3-1 (or the pseudogene TRBV3-2) and J usage is TRBJ2-5, with TRBD1 as a possible D gene (7 bases). V lost 1 base to trimming and J lost 0 bases, with 12 bases between them. Germline CDR1 is LGHDT and CDR2 is YNNKEL (reference sequence). The length of the CDR3 is 16 residues.

This chain joins TRBV29-1 and TRBJ1-2; no clear D gene. The germline gives CDR1 SQVTM, CDR2 ANQGSEA. This CDR3 contains 13 residues. The V end was cut by 7 bases, the J end by 4 bases, with 16 bases between. The CDR3: CSAVAVFPYGYTF. DNA for the CDR3: TGCAGCGCCGTCGCGGTTTTCCCCTATGGCTACACCTTC.

The chain carries TRBV5-1 and TRBJ2-7, with 7 bases matching TRBD1. V was clipped by 4 bases and J by 6 bases; unmatched bases: 10. Germline V gene lookup returns CDR1 SGHRS and CDR2 YFSETQ. The CDR3 has 14 residues. In nucleotides, the CDR3 is TGCGCCAGCAGCCCTGTGTGGGACAGTAGCGAGCAGTACTTC. Protein sequence: CASSPVWDSSEQYF.

The chain is built from TRBV30 and TRBJ2-7; D is undetermined. V lost 0 bases and J lost 0, with 9 bases in between. The germline V gene has CDR1 GTSNPN and CDR2 SVGIG (reference sequence). This CDR3 has 14 amino acids. The CDR3 protein is CAWSVPRLSYEQYF. CDR3 in DNA: TGTGCCTGGAGTGTACCGCGCCTCTCCTACGAGCAGTACTTC.

V gene TRBV7-9 combines with J gene TRBJ2-3; 10 bases line up with TRBD2. This CDR3 is built from 15 residues. The V gene's germline CDR1 is SEHNR and CDR2 FQNEAQ (reference sequence). The ends lost 3 bases at V and 0 bases at J; junction bases unmatched: 0. The DNA of the CDR3 is TGTGCCAGCAGCTTGACTAGCGGGAGCACAGATACGCAGTATTTT. Protein sequence: CASSLTSGSTDTQYF. The variable domain in full, completed from reference TRBV7-9 and TRBJ2-3, reads DTGVSQNPRHKITKRGQNVTFRCDPISEHNRLYWYRQTLGQGPEFLTYFQNEAQLEKSRLLSDRFSAERPKGSFSTLEIQRTEQGDSAMYLCASSLTSGSTDTQYFGPGTRLTVL.

The chain carries TRBV19 and TRBJ2-2; a weak D match, TRBD1 (6 bases). This CDR3 has 12 amino acids. Germline CDR1 LNHDA, CDR2 SQIVND (reference sequence). The CDR3 region has the DNA TGTGCAACGGGACAAAACACCGGGGAGCTGTTTTTT. Its translation: CATGQNTGELFF.

The CDR3 loop is CASSLGLAGETQYF. The DNA of the CDR3 is TGTGCCAGCAGCTTAGGACTAGCGGGAGAGACCCAGTACTTC. The chain joins TRBV7-9 to TRBJ2-5; TRBD2 matches 10 bases. The germline gives CDR1 SEHNR, CDR2 FQNEAQ (reference sequence). Trimming cost V 1 base and J 4 bases; bases outside gene matches: 0. The CDR3 is made up of 14 amino acids. The full variable domain, in which reference TRBV7-9 and TRBJ2-5 provide the parts outside the CDR3, is DTGVSQNPRHKITKRGQNVTFRCDPISEHNRLYWYRQTLGQGPEFLTYFQNEAQLEKSRLLSDRFSAERPKGSFSTLEIQRTEQGDSAMYLCASSLGLAGETQYFGPGTRLLVL.

Only one count was recorded for this clone. The chain joins TRBV27 to TRBJ2-1; tentatively, D is TRBD2 (5 bases). The germline CDR1 and CDR2 sequences are MNHEY and SMNVEV (reference sequence). The CDR3 is 14 amino acids. Trimming stripped 5 bases from V and 5 bases from J, with 13 bases between. CDR3 protein: CASSAGITNNEQFF. The CDR3 coding sequence is TGTGCCAGCAGTGCCGGGATTACAAACAATGAGCAGTTCTTC.